The 10 T cell receptor beta chains below all came from one sample that was sequenced in a study of T cells in women clearing cervical HPV infection. Some clones are missing from TCRdb's copy, which holds only in-frame ones; the method was immunoSEQ multiplex PCR. This table lists tens of thousands of clones. Sample: blood buffy coat. The receptors were gathered from a woman aged 18 to 75 with a cervical HPV16 infection that either progressed to CIN3+ or cleared (not recorded which).

Points on this clone: The read halts 3 residues ahead of the CDR3 end, with the missing end drawn from the germline J gene. This chain uses TRBV7-3 with TRBJ2-5; possible D gene TRBD2, 6 bases. Germline-derived CDR1 and CDR2 are SGHTA and FQGTGA. Trimming pared 2 bases from V and 5 bases from J, leaving 12 bases between. The CDR3 contains 14 residues. The part of the CDR3 DNA that was read is TGTGCCAGCAGCTTAGGAGGGTTGGAGGAGACC. Amino acids: CASSLGGLEET. Given in full, the CDR3 is CASSLGGLEETQYF.

As regards this clone: The CDR3 end is not reached by the read, which stops 3 residues before it; the germline J gene fills it in. The rearrangement uses TRBV7-2 and TRBJ2-1; D gene ambiguous. The CDR3 length is 15 residues. Looked up from germline, CDR1 is SGHTA and CDR2 is FQGNSA. Trimming took 6 bases from V and 8 from J, leaving 20 bases between them. The DNA read from the CDR3 is TGTGCCAGCAGTTCGAGTGTGACACTGGAATATGAG. Translating gives CASSSSVTLEYE. The entire CDR3 protein is CASSSSVTLEYEQFF.

Details on this clone: The read terminates 3 residues before the CDR3 end, so the remaining end is supplied by the germline J gene. The chain uses TRBV6-8 and TRBJ2-2; D is perhaps TRBD1 (7 bases). Germline loops: CDR1 MNHGY, CDR2 SAAAGT. Trimming left V 7 bases short and J 7 bases short, with 19 bases between. The CDR3 is made up of 15 amino acids. This chain's CDR3 is CASIGDREEIGELFF. The sequenced part of the CDR3 DNA is TGTGCCAGCATTGGAGACAGGGAGGAAATCGGGGAG.

A note on this clone: The observed sequence ends 3 residues before the CDR3 terminus, with the missing tail filled in from the germline J gene. The chain joins TRBV7-2 to TRBJ2-1; 8 positions match TRBD2. The CDR3 runs to 15 residues. Per germline, CDR1 SGHTA and CDR2 FQGNSA. V lost 4 bases, J lost 9 bases, and 11 bases stayed unmatched. CDR3 region: CASSSSGGWRGEQFF. The CDR3 DNA, read in part, is TGTGCCAGCAGCTCAAGCGGGGGTTGGAGAGGTGAG.

To note about this clone: The read halts 3 residues ahead of the CDR3 end, with the missing end drawn from the germline J gene. The V and J genes are TRBV11-2 and TRBJ1-5, with a weak D call TRBD1 (6 bases). This CDR3 is 15 amino acids long. CDR1 and CDR2 (germline): SGHAT, FQNNGV. Trimming removed 1 base at V and 1 base at J, with 8 bases between. The CDR3 DNA, read in part, is TGTGCCAGCAGCTTAGGGGACAACAGCAATCAGCCC. This encodes CASSLGDNSNQP. The whole CDR3 protein reads CASSLGDNSNQPQHF.

Worth noting for this clone: The read gets to within 3 residues of the CDR3 end, and the germline J gene fills in the rest. V gene TRBV10-1 combines with J gene TRBJ2-1, with D uncertain. V dropped 6 bases and J dropped 6 bases, with 12 bases sitting between them. CDR1 and CDR2 from the germline V gene are WNHNN and SYGVQD (reference sequence). There are 13 residues in the CDR3. CDR3 DNA (partial): TGCGCCAGCAGCAATGGTCAGGTCAATGAG. Its translation: CASSNGQVNE. The full-length CDR3 reads as CASSNGQVNEQFF.

Points on this clone: The read comes to an end 3 residues before the CDR3 does, leaving the germline J gene to fill in the end. V is TRBV28 and J is TRBJ1-3; D perhaps matches TRBD1 (5 bases). The V end was cut by 9 bases, the J end by 2 bases, with 14 bases between. Germline loops: CDR1 MDHEN, CDR2 SYDVKM. The length of the CDR3 is 14 residues. This CDR3 reads CASQSRGAGNTIYF. The CDR3 DNA, read in part, is TGTGCCAGTCAAAGCCGGGGGGCTGGAAACACC.

Details on this clone: The read ends 3 residues before the CDR3 terminus; that terminus is restored from the germline J gene. This rearrangement joins TRBV10-3 to TRBJ2-7; TRBD1 matches 8 bases. The CDR3 has 14 residues. CDR1 is ENHRY and CDR2 is SYGVKD in the germline V gene. The V segment lost 0 bases and the J segment 6 bases; nucleotides outside the gene matches: 4. CDR3 loop: CAISESTGDAEQYF. The CDR3 bases that were read are TGTGCCATCAGTGAGTCGACAGGGGACGCCGAG.

As to this clone: From the germline J gene comes the end of the CDR3, since the read stops 3 residues before it. The rearrangement uses TRBV19 and TRBJ1-5, with D perhaps matching TRBD1 (6 bases). The germline gives CDR1 LNHDA, CDR2 SQIVND (reference sequence). This CDR3 comprises 15 residues. V was trimmed by 1 base and J by 5 bases, leaving 12 bases between them. This chain's CDR3 is CASSIVGTRDQPQHF. CDR3 DNA, as far as it was read: TGTGCCAGTAGTATAGTCGGGACAAGGGATCAGCCC. The complete variable domain, with remaining parts taken from reference TRBV19 and TRBJ1-5, reads DGGITQSPKYLFRKEGQNVTLSCEQNLNHDAMYWYRQDPGQGLRLIYYSQIVNDFQKGDIAEGYSVSREKKESFPLTVTSAQKNPTAFYLCASSIVGTRDQPQHFGDGTRLSIL.

In the case of this clone: The missing CDR3 end, 3 residues past where the read stops, is filled in from the germline J gene. This chain uses TRBV14 with TRBJ2-7; TRBD1 agrees at 7 bases. Per the germline V gene, CDR1 is SGHDN and CDR2 is FVKESK. The V segment lost 1 base and the J segment 4 bases; nucleotides outside the gene matches: 4. The CDR3 totals 14 residues. The CDR3 sequence: CASSQGQGPYEQYF. The covered CDR3 bases are TGTGCCAGCAGCCAAGGACAGGGCCCTTACGAG.